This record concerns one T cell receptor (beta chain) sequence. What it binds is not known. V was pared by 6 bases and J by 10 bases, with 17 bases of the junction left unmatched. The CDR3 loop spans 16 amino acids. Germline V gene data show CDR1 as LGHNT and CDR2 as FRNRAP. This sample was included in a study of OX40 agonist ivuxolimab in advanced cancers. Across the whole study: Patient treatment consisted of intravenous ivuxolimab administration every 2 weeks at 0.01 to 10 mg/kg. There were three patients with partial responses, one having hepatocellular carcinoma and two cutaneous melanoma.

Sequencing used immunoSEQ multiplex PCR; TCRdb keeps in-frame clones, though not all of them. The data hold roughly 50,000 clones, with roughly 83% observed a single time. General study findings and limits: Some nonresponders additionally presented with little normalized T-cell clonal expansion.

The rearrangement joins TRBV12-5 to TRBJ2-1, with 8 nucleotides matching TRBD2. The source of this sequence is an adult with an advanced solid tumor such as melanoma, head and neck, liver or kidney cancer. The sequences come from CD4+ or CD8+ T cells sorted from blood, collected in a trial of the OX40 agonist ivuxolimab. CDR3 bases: TGTGCTAGTGGACTGCCGGGACTAGGGGGGGAAAGGGAGCAGTTCTTC. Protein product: CASGLPGLGGEREQFF.